This T cell receptor beta chain was recorded in a study of blood T cell repertoires in COVID-19. This clone was detected only a few times. Some clones are missing from TCRdb's copy, which holds only in-frame ones; the method was immunoSEQ multiplex PCR. The profile shows just over 650,000 clones, 85% to 90% of them singletons. The TCR originated in a woman aged 18 to 35 with acute or convalescent COVID-19. The sequenced sample was peripheral blood.

This chain's CDR3 is CASSEPIRSYNEQFF. DNA for the CDR3: TGTGCCAGCAGTGAGCCCATAAGATCCTACAATGAGCAGTTCTTC. The chain couples TRBV6-2 or TRBV6-3 to TRBJ2-1; D is undetermined. V dropped 5 bases and J dropped 1 base, with 12 bases sitting between them. CDR1 is MNHEY, CDR2 SVGEGT, per germline. The CDR3 sequence is 15 residues long.